What follows is one T cell receptor (beta chain) and its context. The antigen is undetermined. Researchers ran the PCR with 60 Vbeta and 13 Jbeta primers. Here immunoSEQ multiplex PCR was the method, and the copy in TCRdb shows in-frame clones only, minus some. Here the sample spans under 200,000 clones, around 80% being singletons. This specimen belongs to a study of cytomegalovirus exposure and HLA in healthy donors. Study-wide findings and caveats: As confirmed in vitro, a few CMV-associated chains were specific for CMV antigens. Most subjects' HLA-A and HLA-B alleles were reportedly predicted from TCR beta sequences.

CDR3 length: 15 amino acids. V lost 6 bases, J lost 0 bases, and 12 bases lay in between. The germline V gene encodes CDR1 MNHNS and CDR2 SASEGT. Sequencing was performed on PBMCs. This sequence joins TRBV6-1 and TRBJ1-3; D uncertain. The sequence came from a male donor in good health and CMV-seropositive. The chain's CDR3 is CASRESGYSGNTIYF. For the CDR3, the DNA is TGTGCCAGCAGGGAATCAGGATACTCTGGAAACACCATATATTTT.